The clone carrying this T cell receptor beta chain occurred many times. TCRdb called clones again from the PCR reads with MiXCR. The table shows approximately 22,000 clones, with roughly a sixth occurring only once. The data belong to a study of metastatic and nonmetastatic thyroid tumors. Study-wide context: Repertoire data that came from the blood and tumor or nodule tissue of malignant and benign thyroid patients were compared.

V lost 7 bases and J lost 4, with 14 bases in between. CDR3 length: 14 residues. Germline V gives CDR1 SNHLY, CDR2 FYNNEI. Thyroid surgery had not been preceded by any treatment in any patient. The specimen was tumor tissue. The chain recombines TRBV2 with TRBJ2-1; tentatively, D is TRBD2 (6 bases). This TCR came from a female donor with papillary thyroid cancer or a benign thyroid nodule (not recorded which). Some clones in this sample may be carry-over from other donors' samples. The CDR3 loop is CASTLSGSYNEQFF. The CDR3 DNA reads as TGTGCCAGCACTCTTAGCGGCTCATACAATGAGCAGTTCTTC.